The entry below gives a single T cell receptor (beta chain) sequence along with its context. No antigen is known for it. CDR1 and CDR2 (germline): PRHDT, FYEKMQ (reference sequence). CDR3 length: 12 amino acids. V was cut by 2 bases and J by 8 bases, with 9 bases left in between. This sample was taken from a study of CD8+ T cells in alopecia areata. cDNA prepared by RNA extraction and subsequent reverse transcription served as the template for sequencing. Profiled with immunoSEQ multiplex PCR; TCRdb holds only in-frame clones, not every one. The sample lists around 100,000 clones, less than 75% occurring once. Treatment: oral pan-JAK inhibitor, 5-10 mg twice daily. Overall study findings and caveats: Persistence during tofacitinib was seen for many expanded lesional clones in scalp and blood.

This sequence joins TRBV13 and TRBJ1-2; no firm D call. The sequencing here drew on CD8+ T cells sorted from blood, taken at week 24, from a patient treated with tofacitinib. This clonotype was obtained from a human donor with alopecia areata. The CDR3 region is CASSLNPRGYTF. In nucleotides, the CDR3 is TGTGCCAGCAGCTTAAACCCGCGAGGCTACACCTTC.